One sample yielded the 12 T cell receptor beta chains listed below, sequenced in a study of T-cell reconstitution after alpha-beta-depleted transplantation in children. Preparation of the TCRbeta library involved a method that used unique molecular identifiers. TCRdb redid the calling of the PCR reads with MiXCR, one entry per CDR3 protein. There are over 450,000 distinct CDR3 sequences in the sample; roughly a tenth occur only once, and about 2% lies in the top ten. Sequencing used PBMCs, obtained before TCRalphabeta/CD19-depleted stem cell transplant. These receptors were taken from a child aged 2 to 10 with inherited bone marrow failure, due to receive a stem cell transplant.

This clonotype came up many times. The chain has TRBV12-3 or TRBV12-4 and TRBJ1-1, with D possibly TRBD1 on 6 matching bases. The length of the CDR3 is 15 residues. Trimming pared 4 bases from V and 3 bases from J, leaving 15 bases between. CDR3 sequence reads: CASSSSGGAHTEAFF. CDR3 bases: TGTGCCAGCAGTTCTAGTGGGGGCGCCCACACTGAAGCTTTCTTT.

The table lists this clonotype with many counts. The genes are TRBV20-1 and TRBJ2-2; TRBD2 matches 9 bases. V trimming: 7 bases; J trimming: 6 bases; junction bases outside the gene matches: 6. Germline CDR1 reads DFQATT; CDR2 reads SNEGSKA (reference sequence). This CDR3 contains 13 residues. CDR3: CSGSGRGSGELFF. For the CDR3, the DNA is TGCAGTGGTAGCGGGAGAGGCTCCGGGGAGCTGTTTTTT.

This clonotype was seen ten or more times. V and J are TRBV7-8 and TRBJ2-5; D is possibly TRBD1 (6 bases). Germline lookup yields CDR1 SGHVS and CDR2 FQNEAQ. Trimming pared 0 bases from V and 1 base from J, leaving 15 bases between. The CDR3 has 17 residues. In DNA, the CDR3 is TGTGCCAGCAGCTTAGCCACGGGACATTACCCCCAAGAGACCCAGTACTTC. Its translation is CASSLATGHYPQETQYF.

About this clonotype itself: This may stem from a read error, because a much larger clone lies one nucleotide away. The V and J genes are TRBV6-1 and TRBJ2-1; 13 nucleotides match TRBD2. This CDR3 comprises 16 residues. V was clipped by 6 bases and J by 5 bases; unmatched bases: 7. CDR1 and CDR2 from the germline V gene are MNHNS and SASEGT. CDR3 nucleotides: TGTGCCAGCAGCATACTAGCGGGAGGGTGGGACAATGAGCAGTTCTTC. It translates to CASSILAGGWDNEQFF.

The chain is built from TRBV14 and TRBJ1-1; D perhaps matches TRBD1 (5 bases). There are 12 residues in the CDR3. Germline values: CDR1 SGHDN, CDR2 FVKESK. The V end lost 8 bases, the J end lost 1 base, and 8 bases lay between the germline ends. The CDR3 coding sequence is TGTGCCAGCGGTGGGGGGAACACTGAAGCTTTCTTT. This sequence encodes CASGGGNTEAFF.

This clonotype was counted ten times or more. The CDR3 sequence: CASSGLSSYNEQFF. CDR3 DNA sequence: TGTGCCAGCAGCGGACTTAGCTCCTACAATGAGCAGTTCTTC. The chain employs TRBV6-5 and TRBJ2-1, with D tentatively TRBD2 (5 bases). This CDR3 is 14 amino acids long. Germline CDR1 is MNHEY and CDR2 is SVGAGI. V dropped 6 bases and J dropped 0 bases, with 9 bases sitting between them.

This clonotype was seen ten or more times. The chain employs TRBV4-3 and TRBJ1-2; no reliable D call. The CDR3 extends over 17 amino acids. Germline V gene data show CDR1 as LGHNA and CDR2 as YSLEER. Trimming shortened V by 1 base and J by 4 bases, and 19 bases separated the two germline ends. In nucleotides, the CDR3 is TGCGCCAGCAGCCAAGTGGACCTAGGGCCGTTCGGCTATGGCTACACCTTC. Translation: CASSQVDLGPFGYGYTF.

This clonotype was counted between two and nine times. The V and J genes are TRBV5-1 and TRBJ1-5; 9 bases are shared with TRBD1. V lost 2 bases to trimming and J lost 5 bases; unmatched junction nucleotides: 5. The CDR3 has 15 residues. Germline values: CDR1 SGHRS, CDR2 YFSETQ. This chain's CDR3 is CASSFGTGSYQPQHF. CDR3 bases: TGCGCCAGCAGCTTCGGGACAGGGAGCTATCAGCCCCAGCATTTT.

This clonotype was seen many times. The gene calls are TRBV2 and TRBJ2-3; a weak D match, TRBD1 (6 bases). Germline CDR1 and CDR2: SNHLY and FYNNEI. V was clipped by 5 bases and J by 2 bases, with 14 bases between them. The CDR3 has 15 amino acids. The CDR3 reads CASSYRDIDTDTQYF. For the CDR3, the DNA is TGTGCCAGCAGTTACCGGGACATAGACACAGATACGCAGTATTTT.

This clonotype was observed many times. The rearrangement links TRBV4-2 to TRBJ2-7; D not resolved. The CDR3 is 13 amino acids. Looked up from germline, CDR1 is LGHNA and CDR2 is YNFKEQ. The germline V and J ends were trimmed by 3 bases and 2 bases, with 8 bases remaining between them. This CDR3 is CASSHDSPYEQYF. The CDR3 DNA sequence: TGTGCCAGCAGCCACGACTCCCCCTACGAGCAGTACTTC.

In this sample, this clonotype turned up a few times. V gene TRBV24-1 combines with J gene TRBJ2-2; 7 nucleotides line up with TRBD1. CDR3 length equals 18 residues. The germline V gene encodes CDR1 KGHDR and CDR2 SFDVKD. The V segment lost 4 bases and the J segment 0 bases; nucleotides outside the gene matches: 10. DNA for the CDR3: TGTGCCACCAGTGACCCAGGGACAGCGGCTACGAACACCGGGGAGCTGTTTTTT. It yields the protein CATSDPGTAATNTGELFF.

This clonotype appeared many times. The J gene is TRBJ1-3, the V gene TRBV4-3; no clear D. Germline V gives CDR1 LGHNA, CDR2 YSLEER. The CDR3 extends over 14 amino acids. V lost 0 bases to trimming and J lost 4 bases, with 7 bases between them. In DNA, the CDR3 is TGCGCCAGCAGCCAAGATCCTAGGGGAAACACCATATATTTT. This sequence encodes CASSQDPRGNTIYF.